A single sample is the source of the 25 T cell receptor beta chains below, sequenced in a study of circulating CD8 cells and anti-PD-1 response in melanoma. From live CD3+CD8+TCRalphabeta+ cells, four PD-1 and/or TIGIT subsets were sorted. Each library started from roughly 15 ng of total RNA using the QIAseq Immune Repertoire TCR panel. A single record per CDR3 protein comes from TCRdb applying MiXCR to the reads. The sample includes about 440 distinct CDR3 sequences, less than 5.5% seen only once; the top ten take less than 40%. Sequences were derived from CD8+ T cells from PBMCs, sampled at baseline or after one month of anti-PD-1 therapy (not recorded which). The receptors derive from a human donor with melanoma.

By share, this clonotype ranks as hyperexpanded (1% or more). The CDR3 region has the DNA TGTGCCAGCAAGACGGGGATCGCTGAAGCTTTCTTT. This translates into CASKTGIAEAFF. The gene calls are TRBV19 and TRBJ1-1; D is unclear. The germline V and J ends were trimmed by 9 bases and 6 bases, with 14 bases remaining between them. Germline CDR1 is LNHDA and CDR2 is SQIVND (reference sequence). The CDR3 contains 12 residues.

The chain joins TRBV10-3 to TRBJ2-2; TRBD2 aligns across 9 bases. The germline V gene encodes CDR1 ENHRY and CDR2 SYGVKD. V shed 4 bases, J shed 1 base, and the junction held 4 bases outside the gene matches. The CDR3 sequence is 16 residues long. The CDR3 DNA sequence: TGTGCCATCAGTGGGGAACTAGCGGGGAACACCGGGGAGCTGTTTTTT. As protein: CAISGELAGNTGELFF.

This clonotype is judged medium-sized. The V call is TRBV27, the J call TRBJ2-1, with TRBD2 identical over 9 bases. J gave up 0 bases and V 4 bases, and 7 bases lay outside the gene matches. CDR1 is MNHEY, CDR2 SMNVEV, per germline (reference sequence). The CDR3 extends over 17 amino acids. This chain's CDR3 is CASSSGGGGSSYNEQFF. The CDR3 DNA follows: TGTGCCAGCAGTTCCGGCGGGGGGGGTAGCTCCTACAATGAGCAGTTCTTC.

This clonotype qualifies as large. The rearrangement joins TRBV6-6 to TRBJ2-4; D call uncertain. The CDR3 totals 18 residues. The V gene lost 3 bases and the J gene lost 0 bases, with 18 bases spanning the gap. Germline V gene data show CDR1 as MNHNY and CDR2 as SVGAGI (reference sequence). This CDR3 reads CASSYTHSPGIAKNIQYF. The CDR3 region has the DNA TGTGCCAGCAGTTATACCCATTCCCCCGGAATAGCCAAAAACATTCAGTACTTC.

The gene calls are TRBV7-8 and TRBJ2-7; 8 bases agree with TRBD1. The ends lost 6 bases at V and 0 bases at J; junction bases unmatched: 4. The CDR3 contains 14 residues. CDR1 is SGHVS, CDR2 FQNEAQ, per germline. In nucleotides, the CDR3 is TGTGCCAGCAGGTCGGGACAGGTCTCCTACGAGCAGTACTTC. Protein sequence: CASRSGQVSYEQYF.

This clonotype is judged large. The rearrangement uses TRBV2 and TRBJ2-5, with D possibly matching TRBD1 (6 bases). CDR1 and CDR2 (germline): SNHLY, FYNNEI. There are 15 residues in the CDR3. Trimming took off 2 bases at V and 2 bases at J, with 12 bases between the two ends. This CDR3 reads CASSERDIPQETQYF. CDR3 coding DNA: TGTGCCAGCAGTGAAAGGGACATACCTCAAGAGACCCAGTACTTC.

This clonotype is categorized as large. V usage is TRBV27 and J usage is TRBJ1-5, with D uncertain. V was cut by 1 base and J by 5 bases, with 6 bases left in between. This CDR3 is 13 amino acids long. Germline V CDR1 and CDR2: MNHEY, SMNVEV (reference sequence). CDR3 bases: TGTGCCAGCAGTTTATATTTCGATCAGCCCCAGCATTTT. Protein product: CASSLYFDQPQHF.

By share, this clonotype counts as large. The gene calls are TRBV19 and TRBJ2-1; tentative D call: TRBD1 (6 bases). The ends were cut back, 4 bases at V and 2 bases at J, with 9 bases in the middle. The CDR3 runs 14 residues. Germline-derived CDR1 and CDR2 are LNHDA and SQIVND (reference sequence). The CDR3 here is CASSTGQTYNEQFF. CDR3 DNA: TGTGCCAGTAGTACCGGACAGACCTACAATGAGCAGTTCTTC.

This clonotype is classed as large. The V and J genes are TRBV7-9 and TRBJ2-1; a weak D match, TRBD2 (6 bases). The germline CDR1 and CDR2 sequences are SEHNR and FQNEAQ (reference sequence). This CDR3 is 15 amino acids long. Trimming took off 4 bases at V and 9 bases at J, with 19 bases between the two ends. CDR3 loop: CASSSRDFGALEQFF. The CDR3, as DNA: TGTGCCAGCAGCTCCCGGGACTTCGGGGCCCTTGAGCAGTTCTTC.

This clonotype qualifies as medium-sized. This sequence joins TRBV2 and TRBJ1-1; the match to TRBD1 covers 8 bases. The CDR3 sequence is 16 residues long. V shed 6 bases, J shed 4 bases, and the junction held 13 bases outside the gene matches. Germline lookup yields CDR1 SNHLY and CDR2 FYNNEI. The CDR3 DNA reads as TGTGCCAGCAGGAAGTCTCTCGACAGGGGAGGCACTGAAGCTTTCTTT. This codes for CASRKSLDRGGTEAFF.

This clonotype is large (0.1 to 1%). This rearrangement joins TRBV7-2 to TRBJ2-3; 10 positions agree with TRBD1. Germline-derived CDR1 and CDR2 are SGHTA and FQGNSA. V dropped 3 bases and J dropped 2; count of bases not matched to a gene: 5. CDR3 length equals 16 residues. The chain's CDR3 is CASSFDRGQNTDTQYF. The CDR3 nucleotides read TGTGCCAGCAGCTTCGACAGGGGGCAAAACACAGATACGCAGTATTTT.

This clonotype qualifies as large (0.1 to 1%). The chain employs TRBV7-9 and TRBJ2-1; a possible D gene is TRBD1 (5 bases). Per the germline V gene, CDR1 is SEHNR and CDR2 is FQNEAQ (reference sequence). The CDR3 spans 16 residues. V was clipped by 5 bases and J by 0 bases, with 14 bases between them. CDR3 sequence reads: CASSGLQGSSYNEQFF. CDR3 coding DNA: TGTGCCAGCAGCGGGCTCCAGGGTAGCTCCTACAATGAGCAGTTCTTC.

This clonotype was recorded only once. This clone may be a read error of a much larger clone one base away. The chain employs TRBV27 and TRBJ2-7; D is perhaps TRBD1 (6 bases). The germline gives CDR1 MNHEY, CDR2 SMNVEV (reference sequence). The CDR3 covers 14 residues. Deletions cut 6 bases from V and 0 bases from J, with 12 bases between. The DNA of the CDR3 is TGTGCCAGCAGGGAGTTGGACAGCTCCTACGAGCAGTACTTC. Protein product: CASRELDSSYEQYF.

Turning to this clonotype: Its ends do not fully match the called genes, so a read error is possible. The rearrangement uses TRBV30 and TRBJ2-1, with 7 bases fitting TRBD1. Germline values: CDR1 GTSNPN, CDR2 SVGIG (reference sequence). The CDR3 runs to 14 residues. The CDR3: CAWNWGQSYNVQFF. The CDR3 bases are TGTGCCTGGAACTGGGGACAGTCCTACAATGTGCAGTTCTTC.

In this sample, this clonotype is medium-sized. This sequence joins TRBV6-5 and TRBJ2-3; D ambiguous. Germline V gene data show CDR1 as MNHEY and CDR2 as SVGAGI. The ends were cut back, 4 bases at V and 0 bases at J, with 5 bases in the middle. The CDR3 sequence is 13 residues long. The CDR3 DNA sequence: TGTGCCAGCAGTTTACAGAGCACAGATACGCAGTATTTT. This encodes CASSLQSTDTQYF.

In this sample, this clonotype is large. The chain combines TRBV6-6 with TRBJ2-3, with 9 bases fitting TRBD1. The germline V gene has CDR1 MNHNY and CDR2 SVGAGI (reference sequence). Unmatched junction bases numbered 11, after V lost 10 bases and J lost 6 bases. CDR3 length: 14 residues. The chain's CDR3 is CATWQGQGYDTQYF. The CDR3 DNA is TGTGCCACGTGGCAGGGACAGGGTTATGATACGCAGTATTTT.

In this sample, this clonotype is large. This chain connects TRBV19 to TRBJ2-5; 11 nucleotides agree with TRBD1. This CDR3 region has 16 residues. V lost 6 bases and J lost 3; bases outside the gene matches: 9. Germline V gives CDR1 LNHDA, CDR2 SQIVND (reference sequence). The CDR3 here is CASSHRRGQGEETQYF. The CDR3 DNA reads as TGTGCCAGTAGCCATCGCCGGGGACAGGGGGAAGAGACCCAGTACTTC. The full variable domain, with the rest looked up from reference TRBV19 and TRBJ2-5, is DGGITQSPKYLFRKEGQNVTLSCEQNLNHDAMYWYRQDPGQGLRLIYYSQIVNDFQKGDIAEGYSVSREKKESFPLTVTSAQKNPTAFYLCASSHRRGQGEETQYFGPGTRLLVL.

This chain uses TRBV19 with TRBJ1-1, with D tentatively TRBD1 (6 bases). The ends were cut back, 6 bases at V and 4 bases at J, with 15 bases in the middle. The CDR3 spans 14 residues. Germline V gene lookup returns CDR1 LNHDA and CDR2 SQIVND (reference sequence). The CDR3 sequence: CASSLGETGTEAFF. CDR3 in DNA: TGTGCCAGTAGCCTAGGGGAGACAGGCACTGAAGCTTTCTTT. The variable domain in full, with the rest retrieved from reference TRBV19 and TRBJ1-1, is DGGITQSPKYLFRKEGQNVTLSCEQNLNHDAMYWYRQDPGQGLRLIYYSQIVNDFQKGDIAEGYSVSREKKESFPLTVTSAQKNPTAFYLCASSLGETGTEAFFGQGTRLTVV.

This clonotype showed up just a few times. Given a much more abundant clone one base away, this may be a read error. The chain combines TRBV12-3 or TRBV12-4 with TRBJ2-7, with unresolved D. The CDR3 runs 13 residues. This CDR3 is CASSSAGSYERYF. Written as DNA, the CDR3 is TGTGCCAGCAGTTCGGCAGGCTCCTACGAGCGGTACTTC.

To note about this clonotype: A much bigger clone sits one base away, suggesting this may be a read error. V is TRBV2 and J is TRBJ2-2, with a weak D call TRBD2 (6 bases). CDR1 is SNHLY, CDR2 FYNNEI, per germline. There are 12 residues in the CDR3. The CDR3 DNA follows: TGTACCAGCAGTGAAGCGGGCGGGGAGCTGTTTTTT. Amino acids: CTSSEAGGELFF.

This CDR3 reads CASSSTSRTVKAAYYGYTF. The CDR3 DNA is TGTGCCAGCAGTTCCACATCCAGGACAGTAAAGGCCGCCTACTATGGCTACACCTTC. J is TRBJ1-2 and V is TRBV27; perhaps TRBD1 as D (6 bases). The CDR3 has 19 residues. V was pared by 4 bases and J by 3 bases, with 27 bases between. CDR1 is MNHEY and CDR2 is SMNVEV in the germline V gene (reference sequence).

Judged by abundance, this clonotype is medium-sized. The CDR3 DNA reads TGTGCCAGCAGCCAATCGAACAGGGGTGGGAGAGAGCAGTTCTTC. As protein: CASSQSNRGGREQFF. The chain employs TRBV16 and TRBJ2-1; 7 positions agree with TRBD1. CDR1 is KGHSY and CDR2 is FQNENV in the germline V gene. The trim removed 0 bases at V and 10 bases at J, leaving 9 bases unmatched. This CDR3 comprises 15 residues.

As to this clonotype: The CDR3 ends on some other residue instead of the conserved phenylalanine or tryptophan, so this is likely a read error. The chain recombines TRBV6-1 with TRBJ2-2, with TRBD1 matching over 7 bases. Germline V gene data show CDR1 as MNHNS and CDR2 as SASEGT. This CDR3 has 15 residues. J lost 3 bases, V lost 8 bases, and 9 bases had no gene match. CDR3 sequence reads: CASEWGRGYTGELFS. CDR3 in DNA: TGTGCCAGCGAGTGGGGCAGGGGGTACACCGGGGAGCTGTTTTCT.

Judged by abundance, this clonotype is medium-sized. The gene calls are TRBV12-3 or TRBV12-4 and TRBJ2-7, with D uncertain. V was trimmed by 4 bases and J by 0 bases, leaving 7 bases between them. The CDR3 sequence is 13 residues long. The CDR3 protein is CASSSAGSYEQYF. For the CDR3, the DNA is TGTGCCAGCAGTTCGGCAGGCTCCTACGAGCAGTACTTC.

This clonotype is labeled as hyperexpanded (1% or more). The rearrangement uses TRBV20-1 and TRBJ2-7, with TRBD1 matching 7 bases. CDR3 size: 15 residues. In germline, CDR1 is DFQATT, CDR2 SNEGSKA (reference sequence). With 3 bases clipped from V and 2 bases from J, the junction kept 10 bases outside the gene matches. DNA of the CDR3: TGCAGTGCTAGCTCGACGGACAGGCCTACCTACGAGCAGTACTTC. It is translated as CSASSTDRPTYEQYF.